The 22 T cell receptor beta chains below were found in one sample sequenced in a study of blood T cell repertoires in COVID-19. TCRdb's table, derived via immunoSEQ multiplex PCR, lists solely in-frame clones and lacks some. The data contain roughly 250,000 clones, 86% of them singletons. Sequencing was performed on PBMCs or T cells enriched from blood (not recorded which). The receptors were gathered from a woman aged 45-65 years who had recovered from COVID-19.

The sample holds one count of this clone. Here the CDR3 DNA reads TGTGCCAGCAGTGAGACTAGCGGGGGGGGCAAAAACAATGAGCAGTTCTTC. This gives the protein CASSETSGGGKNNEQFF. The genes are TRBV6-4 and TRBJ2-1, with 14 nucleotides matching TRBD2. The ends lost 3 bases at V and 5 bases at J; junction bases unmatched: 6. Germline assignment: CDR1 MRHNA and CDR2 SNTAGT. The CDR3 covers 17 residues.

This chain joins TRBV3-1 (or the pseudogene TRBV3-2) and TRBJ2-4, with 8 bases matching TRBD1. The CDR3 has 18 residues. With V trimmed by 2 bases and J by 4 bases, 13 bases remained unmatched. Germline CDR1 reads LGHDT; CDR2 reads YNNKEL (reference sequence). The CDR3 sequence: CASSQPSGGFQRKNIQYF. In DNA form, the CDR3 reads TGTGCCAGCAGCCAACCCTCAGGGGGCTTTCAAAGAAAAAACATTCAGTACTTC.

V is TRBV2 and J is TRBJ1-6, with TRBD1 as a possible D gene (6 bases). The germline V gene has CDR1 SNHLY and CDR2 FYNNEI. The CDR3 length is 14 residues. The germline V and J ends were trimmed by 7 bases and 7 bases, with 14 bases remaining between them. This CDR3 is CASNSQGNNSPLHF. The CDR3 region has the DNA TGTGCCAGCAACTCACAGGGAAACAATTCACCCCTCCACTTT.

This CDR3 reads CASSPNRGPDSPLHF. CDR3 nucleotides: TGTGCCAGCTCACCTAACAGGGGGCCGGATTCACCCCTCCACTTT. The rearrangement uses TRBV18 and TRBJ1-6, with TRBD1 identical over 9 bases. Germline CDR1 reads KGHSH; CDR2 reads LQKENI. The CDR3 is 15 amino acids. V was clipped by 3 bases and J by 8 bases; unmatched bases: 5.

V and J are TRBV28 and TRBJ2-5, with 7 positions matching TRBD1. The junction had 17 bases not matched to a gene; V was cut back by 3 bases and J by 10 bases. CDR3 length: 16 amino acids. Germline V lookup: CDR1 MDHEN, CDR2 SYDVKM. CDR3 residues: CASSFGRTGAPGGQYF. CDR3 nucleotides: TGTGCCAGCAGTTTTGGTAGGACTGGGGCTCCAGGGGGCCAGTACTTC.

This clone was seen a handful of times. The CDR3 coding sequence is TGCGCCAGCAGCTTGGGGACAGAATCTAACTATGGCTACACCTTC. Protein product: CASSLGTESNYGYTF. The V call is TRBV5-1, the J call TRBJ1-2, with D maybe TRBD1 (6 bases). The germline CDR1 and CDR2 sequences are SGHRS and YFSETQ. The germline V and J ends were trimmed by 0 bases and 0 bases, with 9 bases remaining between them. The CDR3 is made up of 15 amino acids.

This clone was seen only a few times. This chain links TRBV18 with TRBJ1-5; D might be TRBD1 (6 bases). This CDR3 has 15 residues. CDR1 and CDR2 (germline): KGHSH, LQKENI. Deletions cut 6 bases from V and 5 bases from J, with 17 bases between. The DNA for the CDR3 is TGTGCCAGCTCCGCCGGGCACCCAGGGGATCAGCCCCAGCATTTT. Amino acids: CASSAGHPGDQPQHF.

V and J are TRBV7-9 and TRBJ1-2, with 7 bases aligning to TRBD1. The V segment lost 8 bases and the J segment 7 bases; nucleotides outside the gene matches: 7. Germline V gene lookup returns CDR1 SEHNR and CDR2 FQNEAQ (reference sequence). CDR3 length equals 12 residues. CDR3 nucleotides: TGTGCCAGCGGATTACAGGGGTTTGGCTACACCTTC. Translated: CASGLQGFGYTF.

The table lists this clone with a count of one. J is TRBJ2-1 and V is TRBV5-1; 9 bases are a match to TRBD1. Trimming took 4 bases from V and 9 from J; bases not matched to a gene: 8. The CDR3 sequence is 14 residues long. Germline-derived CDR1 and CDR2 are SGHRS and YFSETQ. The CDR3 region is CASSGATGGGEQFF. The CDR3 DNA reads TGCGCCAGCAGCGGCGCTACAGGGGGCGGTGAGCAGTTCTTC. The complete variable domain, with remaining parts taken from reference TRBV5-1 and TRBJ2-1, reads KAGVTQTPRYLIKTRGQQVTLSCSPISGHRSVSWYQQTPGQGLQFLFEYFSETQRNKGNFPGRFSGRQFSNSRSEMNVSTLELGDSALYLCASSGATGGGEQFFGPGTRLTVL.

The chain uses TRBV28 and TRBJ1-1; weak D call: TRBD1 (5 bases). Germline values: CDR1 MDHEN, CDR2 SYDVKM. This CDR3 has 13 residues. V lost 6 bases and J 2 bases, leaving 10 bases between the germline ends. CDR3 residues: CASRTALNTEAFF. The CDR3 coding sequence is TGTGCCAGCAGGACAGCCCTAAACACTGAAGCTTTCTTT.

The CDR3, as DNA: TGTGCCAGCAGCTCGACCAAGGGGGCGGGTGAGCAGTTCTTC. It translates to CASSSTKGAGEQFF. J is TRBJ2-1 and V is TRBV7-9, with 7 bases fitting TRBD1. Germline CDR1 reads SEHNR; CDR2 reads FQNEAQ (reference sequence). This CDR3 region has 14 residues. Trimming took 4 bases from V and 9 from J; bases not matched to a gene: 9.

The chain joins TRBV5-1 to TRBJ1-2, with 7 bases fitting TRBD1. Trimming took 4 bases from V and 2 from J; bases not matched to a gene: 2. Looked up from germline, CDR1 is SGHRS and CDR2 is YFSETQ. This CDR3 is built from 13 residues. CDR3 bases: TGCGCCAGCAGCCCGGGACAGAACTATGGCTACACCTTC. This gives the protein CASSPGQNYGYTF.

This clone appeared a few times. The same CDR3 also results from other DNA sequences found in this sample. The rearrangement links TRBV19 to TRBJ1-5; D gene ambiguous. The germline V gene has CDR1 LNHDA and CDR2 SQIVND (reference sequence). CDR3 length: 14 amino acids. The V end lost 0 bases, the J end lost 2 bases, and 5 bases lay between the germline ends. The CDR3: CASSIDSGNQPQHF. The CDR3 DNA sequence: TGTGCCAGTAGTATAGATTCTGGCAATCAGCCCCAGCATTTT.

CDR3: CASSSSQLTGRAEAFF. The CDR3 region has the DNA TGTGCCAGCAGCTCGTCCCAATTGACAGGTCGGGCTGAAGCTTTCTTT. This chain connects TRBV7-2 to TRBJ1-1, with D perhaps TRBD1 (6 bases). From germline, CDR1 is SGHTA and CDR2 FQGNSA. CDR3 length equals 16 residues. V lost 4 bases to trimming and J lost 6 bases, with 21 bases between them.

The chain couples TRBV7-8 to TRBJ2-7; D uncertain. The CDR3 runs to 12 residues. V was trimmed by 5 bases and J by 4 bases, leaving 9 bases between them. Germline CDR1 and CDR2: SGHVS and FQNEAQ. The CDR3 region has the DNA TGTGCCAGCAGCCCCGATAGATACGAGCAGTACTTC. This codes for CASSPDRYEQYF.

The chain carries TRBV2 and TRBJ1-2, with a weak D call TRBD1 (6 bases). V gave up 10 bases and J gave up 6 bases, with 15 bases separating them. Germline-derived CDR1 and CDR2 are SNHLY and FYNNEI. This CDR3 is 12 amino acids long. CDR3 loop: CAKKGQHNGYTF. In nucleotides, the CDR3 is TGTGCCAAAAAAGGACAGCACAATGGCTACACCTTC.

The rearrangement uses TRBV3-1 (or the pseudogene TRBV3-2) and TRBJ2-3; possibly TRBD2 for D (6 bases). This CDR3 region has 14 residues. Per the germline V gene, CDR1 is LGHDT and CDR2 is YNNKEL (reference sequence). Trimming pared 5 bases from V and 4 bases from J, leaving 13 bases between. The CDR3 DNA reads TGTGCCAGCAGCTTTGGGGGGAGCTCAGATACGCAGTATTTT. It codes for CASSFGGSSDTQYF.

The chain has TRBV12-3 or TRBV12-4 and TRBJ2-7; a possible D gene is TRBD2 (6 bases). This CDR3 region has 11 residues. V lost 6 bases to trimming and J lost 7 bases, with 10 bases between them. CDR3 DNA sequence: TGTGCCAGCAGGGATCGGGGGGAGCAGTACTTC. Amino acid sequence: CASRDRGEQYF.

The rearrangement uses TRBV11-1 and TRBJ1-2; 7 bases are shared with TRBD1. Germline V gives CDR1 SGHAT, CDR2 FQDESV (reference sequence). The trim removed 5 bases at V and 0 bases at J, leaving 3 bases unmatched. This CDR3 comprises 14 residues. CDR3 amino acids: CASSPGTANYGYTF. The CDR3 DNA reads as TGTGCCAGCAGCCCCGGGACAGCTAACTATGGCTACACCTTC. Supplemented by reference TRBV11-1 and TRBJ1-2, the full variable domain reads EAEVAQSPRYKITEKSQAVAFWCDPISGHATLYWYRQILGQGPELLVQFQDESVVDDSQLPKDRFSAERLKGVDSTLKIQPAELGDSAMYLCASSPGTANYGYTFGSGTRLTVV.

The V and J genes are TRBV7-8 and TRBJ1-3; D ambiguous. V was clipped by 3 bases and J by 0 bases, with 15 bases between them. From germline, CDR1 is SGHVS and CDR2 FQNEAQ. This CDR3 is 17 amino acids long. Here the CDR3 reads CASSFGSYSVSGNTIYF. In DNA form, the CDR3 reads TGTGCCAGCAGCTTCGGTAGCTATTCGGTCTCTGGAAACACCATATATTTT.

The chain combines TRBV2 with TRBJ2-7, with TRBD2 matching over 12 bases. Trimming took 5 bases from V and 2 from J; bases not matched to a gene: 4. Germline V gene sequence: CDR1 SNHLY, CDR2 FYNNEI. The CDR3 has 15 amino acids. The CDR3 spells CASSIGLAGTYEQYF. For the CDR3, the DNA is TGTGCCAGCAGTATCGGACTAGCGGGGACCTACGAGCAGTACTTC.

The chain's CDR3 is CASSPPGTGGWTEAFF. The CDR3 nucleotides read TGTGCCAGCTCACCACCCGGGACAGGGGGCTGGACTGAAGCTTTCTTT. The V call is TRBV18, the J call TRBJ1-1; TRBD1 agrees at 12 bases. J was trimmed by 5 bases and V by 0 bases; bases with no gene match: 4. Germline CDR1 and CDR2: KGHSH and LQKENI. This CDR3 has 16 amino acids.